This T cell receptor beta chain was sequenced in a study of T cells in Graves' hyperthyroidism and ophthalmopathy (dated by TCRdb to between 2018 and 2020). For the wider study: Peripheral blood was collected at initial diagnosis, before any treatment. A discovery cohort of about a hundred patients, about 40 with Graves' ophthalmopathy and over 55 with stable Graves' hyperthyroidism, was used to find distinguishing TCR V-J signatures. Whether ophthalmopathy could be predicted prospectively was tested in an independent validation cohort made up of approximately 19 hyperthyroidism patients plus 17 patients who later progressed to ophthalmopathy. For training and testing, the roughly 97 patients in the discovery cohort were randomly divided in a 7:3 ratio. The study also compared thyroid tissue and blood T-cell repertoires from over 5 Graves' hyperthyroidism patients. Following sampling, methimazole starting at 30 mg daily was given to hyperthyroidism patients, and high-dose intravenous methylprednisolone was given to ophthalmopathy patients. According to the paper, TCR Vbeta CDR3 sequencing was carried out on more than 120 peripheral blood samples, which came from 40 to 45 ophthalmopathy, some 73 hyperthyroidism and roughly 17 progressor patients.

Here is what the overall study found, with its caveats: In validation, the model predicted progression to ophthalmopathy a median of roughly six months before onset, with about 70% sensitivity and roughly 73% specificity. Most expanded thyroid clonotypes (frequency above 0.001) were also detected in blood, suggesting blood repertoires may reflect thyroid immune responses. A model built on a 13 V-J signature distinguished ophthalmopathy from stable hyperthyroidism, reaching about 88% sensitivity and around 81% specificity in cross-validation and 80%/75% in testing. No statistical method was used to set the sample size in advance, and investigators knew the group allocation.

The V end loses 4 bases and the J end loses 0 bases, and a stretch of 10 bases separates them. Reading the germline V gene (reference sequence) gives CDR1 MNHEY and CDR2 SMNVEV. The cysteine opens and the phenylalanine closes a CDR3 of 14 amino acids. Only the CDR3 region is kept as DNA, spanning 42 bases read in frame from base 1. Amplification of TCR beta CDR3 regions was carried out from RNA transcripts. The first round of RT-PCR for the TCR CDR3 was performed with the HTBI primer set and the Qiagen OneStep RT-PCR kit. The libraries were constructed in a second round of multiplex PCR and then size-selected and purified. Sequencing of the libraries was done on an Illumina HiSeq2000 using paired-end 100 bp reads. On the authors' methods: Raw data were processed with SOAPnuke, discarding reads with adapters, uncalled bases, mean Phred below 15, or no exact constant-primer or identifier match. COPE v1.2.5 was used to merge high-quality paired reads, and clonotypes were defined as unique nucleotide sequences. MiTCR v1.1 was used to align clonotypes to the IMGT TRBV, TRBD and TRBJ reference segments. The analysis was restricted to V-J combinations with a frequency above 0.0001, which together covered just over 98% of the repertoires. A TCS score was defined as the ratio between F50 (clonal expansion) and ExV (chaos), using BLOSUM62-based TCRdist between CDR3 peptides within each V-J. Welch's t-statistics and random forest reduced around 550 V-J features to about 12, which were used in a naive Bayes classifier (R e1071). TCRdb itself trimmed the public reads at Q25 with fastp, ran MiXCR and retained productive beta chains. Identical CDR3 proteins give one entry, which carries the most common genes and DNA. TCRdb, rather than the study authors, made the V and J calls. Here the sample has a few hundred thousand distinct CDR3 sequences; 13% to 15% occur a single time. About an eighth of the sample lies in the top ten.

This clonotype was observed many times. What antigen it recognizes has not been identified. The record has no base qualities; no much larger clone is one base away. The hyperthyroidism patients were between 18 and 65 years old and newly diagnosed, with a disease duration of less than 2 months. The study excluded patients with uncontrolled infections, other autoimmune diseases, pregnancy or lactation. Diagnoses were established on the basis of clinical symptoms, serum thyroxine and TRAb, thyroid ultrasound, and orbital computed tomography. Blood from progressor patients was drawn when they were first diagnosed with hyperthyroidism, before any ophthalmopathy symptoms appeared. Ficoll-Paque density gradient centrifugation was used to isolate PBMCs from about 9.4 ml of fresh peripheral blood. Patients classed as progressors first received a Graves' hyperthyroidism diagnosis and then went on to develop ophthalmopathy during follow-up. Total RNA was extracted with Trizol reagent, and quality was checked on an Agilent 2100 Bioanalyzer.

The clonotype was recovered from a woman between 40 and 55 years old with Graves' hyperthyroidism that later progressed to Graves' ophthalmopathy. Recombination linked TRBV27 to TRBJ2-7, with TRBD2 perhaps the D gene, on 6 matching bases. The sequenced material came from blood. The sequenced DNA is TGTGCCAGCAGTTCTTGGACTACCTCCTACGAGCAGTACTTC. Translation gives CASSSWTTSYEQYF.